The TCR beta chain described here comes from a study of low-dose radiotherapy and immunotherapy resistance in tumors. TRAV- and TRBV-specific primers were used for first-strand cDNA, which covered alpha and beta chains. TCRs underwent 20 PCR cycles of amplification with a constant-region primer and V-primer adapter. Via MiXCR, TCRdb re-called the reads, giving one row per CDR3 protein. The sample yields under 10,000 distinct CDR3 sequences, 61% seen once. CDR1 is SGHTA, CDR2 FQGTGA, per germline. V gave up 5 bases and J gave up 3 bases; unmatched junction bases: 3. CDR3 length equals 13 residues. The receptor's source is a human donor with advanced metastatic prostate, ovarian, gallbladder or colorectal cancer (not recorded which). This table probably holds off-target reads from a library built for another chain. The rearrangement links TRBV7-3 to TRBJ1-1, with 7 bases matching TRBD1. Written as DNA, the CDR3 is TGTGCCAGCAGCCGGGGGACAGACACTGAAGCTTTCTTT. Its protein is CASSRGTDTEAFF.